The clone carrying this TCR beta chain was detected only a few times. This record comes from a study of T cells in localized non-small cell lung cancer. Some clones are missing from TCRdb's copy, which holds only in-frame ones; the method was immunoSEQ multiplex PCR. The data contain about 76,000 clones, 65% to 85% of them singletons. The material sequenced was peripheral blood, taken before any cancer treatment. The receptor comes from a female donor older than 55 with stage I lung adenocarcinoma.

CDR3 DNA sequence: TGTGCCAGCAGTATCTCCTCTGGGGGAGGGCGCTACGAGCAGTACTTC. Protein: CASSISSGGGRYEQYF. This chain connects TRBV28 to TRBJ2-7; 7 bases line up with TRBD2. Looked up from germline, CDR1 is MDHEN and CDR2 is SYDVKM. The ends lost 5 bases at V and 3 bases at J; junction bases unmatched: 13. The CDR3 has 16 amino acids.